Below are 32 T cell receptor beta chains sequenced from a single sample in a study of response to subunit inactivated influenza vaccine. TCRdb reprocessed the RT-PCR reads with MiXCR, giving one entry per CDR3 protein. The repertoire includes 500,000 to 600,000 distinct CDR3 sequences, about an eighth of them detected once, and roughly 10% sits in the top ten. The source material was PBMCs from blood, sampled on the day of vaccination. The receptors come from a man aged 50 or older who received an inactivated influenza vaccine.

The genes are TRBV5-1 and TRBJ2-1; 10 positions agree with TRBD1. The CDR3 loop spans 15 amino acids. V was pared by 3 bases and J by 6 bases, with 6 bases of the junction left unmatched. CDR1 and CDR2 (germline): SGHRS, YFSETQ. The CDR3 DNA is TGCGCCAGCAGCTGGGGGACAGGGGCGACCAATGAGCAGTTCTTC. It codes for CASSWGTGATNEQFF.

The chain couples TRBV7-2 to TRBJ2-1, with D perhaps assigned TRBD1 or TRBD2 (5 bases each). This CDR3 contains 15 residues. The ends were cut back, 5 bases at V and 3 bases at J, with 14 bases in the middle. Per the germline V gene, CDR1 is SGHTA and CDR2 is FQGNSA. CDR3 in DNA: TGTGCCAGCAGCCCAGTCCGGGGCCTCTACAATGAGCAGTTCTTC. As protein: CASSPVRGLYNEQFF.

CDR3 nucleotide sequence: TGTGCCAGCAGCGTAGGCCCGCAGGGCGGCCAGCAGTACTTC. Its protein is CASSVGPQGGQQYF. The V gene is TRBV9, the J gene TRBJ2-7, with a tentative D call TRBD1 (5 bases). V was cut by 0 bases and J by 8 bases, with 15 bases left in between. The CDR3 is 14 amino acids. Germline CDR1 SGDLS, CDR2 YYNGEE.

This clonotype has just a few counts. The chain is built from TRBV10-3 and TRBJ1-2, with 7 bases aligning to TRBD1. V lost 8 bases and J lost 2; bases outside the gene matches: 14. The CDR3 runs to 16 residues. The germline V gene encodes CDR1 ENHRY and CDR2 SYGVKD. This CDR3 reads CAILRDRDRVNYGYTF. CDR3 DNA sequence: TGTGCCATCCTAAGGGACCGAGACAGGGTAAACTATGGCTACACCTTC.

CDR3 amino acids: CALERTRNTGELFF. The CDR3 bases are TGTGCCCTGGAACGGACAAGGAACACCGGGGAGCTGTTTTTT. The rearrangement joins TRBV30 to TRBJ2-2, with D tentatively TRBD1 (5 bases). Germline CDR1 and CDR2: GTSNPN and SVGIG (reference sequence). The CDR3 contains 14 residues. The V and J ends lost 8 bases and 1 base respectively, with 14 bases between them.

This rearrangement joins TRBV2 to TRBJ2-5, with TRBD2 matching 9 bases. V gave up 5 bases and J gave up 6 bases; unmatched junction bases: 4. Germline values: CDR1 SNHLY, CDR2 FYNNEI. The CDR3 spans 13 residues. CDR3 DNA sequence: TGTGCCAGCAGTACGACTAGCGGCAAGACCCAGTACTTC. Encoded protein: CASSTTSGKTQYF.

The chain has TRBV5-4 and TRBJ2-7, with a possible D match to TRBD1 (5 bases). Per the germline V gene, CDR1 is SGHNT and CDR2 is YYREEE (reference sequence). There are 15 residues in the CDR3. V shed 2 bases and J shed 0 bases, with 12 bases lying between them. CDR3 bases: TGTGCCAGCAGCTTTGCCCCGCAGGGCTCCTACGAGCAGTACTTC. As protein: CASSFAPQGSYEQYF.

This sequence joins TRBV7-9 and TRBJ2-1; 9 bases agree with TRBD2. Germline V gene lookup returns CDR1 SEHNR and CDR2 FQNEAQ (reference sequence). V gave up 3 bases and J gave up 9 bases; unmatched junction bases: 3. The CDR3 sequence is 13 residues long. The chain's CDR3 is CASSLSTSGEQFF. Here the CDR3 DNA reads TGTGCCAGCAGCTTGTCGACTAGCGGTGAGCAGTTCTTC.

The V gene is TRBV3-1, the J gene TRBJ2-3; D remains ambiguous. This CDR3 is built from 17 residues. CDR1 is LGHDT and CDR2 is YNNKEL in the germline V gene (reference sequence). V gave up 0 bases and J gave up 3 bases, with 16 bases separating them. Written as DNA, the CDR3 is TGTGCCAGCAGCCAAGATTCGACCCGGCTAAGGACAGATACGCAGTATTTT. Its protein is CASSQDSTRLRTDTQYF.

The DNA for the CDR3 is TGTGCCAGCAGTTACCCCTCCCACCAAACTAATGAAAAACTGTTTTTT. It yields the protein CASSYPSHQTNEKLFF. The chain uses TRBV6-5 and TRBJ1-4; D unresolved. The CDR3 consists of 16 residues. Trimming stripped 2 bases from V and 1 base from J, with 11 bases between. Germline V gene sequence: CDR1 MNHEY, CDR2 SVGAGI.

With respect to this clonotype: Germline and junction disagree at one end, which may indicate a read error. The chain combines TRBV7-8 with TRBJ2-3; D gene unclear. The CDR3 has 15 amino acids. Looked up from germline, CDR1 is SGHVS and CDR2 is FQNEAQ. The CDR3 region is CASSLVELGTDTQCF. CDR3 coding DNA: TGTGCCAGCAGCTTAGTCGAGTTAGGCACAGATACGCAGTGTTTT.

Only a few counts were recorded for this clonotype. This chain uses TRBV7-2 with TRBJ2-4, with unresolved D. Deletions cut 0 bases from V and 7 bases from J, with 7 bases between. CDR1 and CDR2 (germline): SGHTA, FQGNSA. This CDR3 has 13 residues. The CDR3 DNA reads TGTGCCAGCAGCTTAGCGAAAGGGAACATTCAGTACTTC. Translating gives CASSLAKGNIQYF.

This clonotype was detected only a few times. V and J are TRBV5-1 and TRBJ2-1; D gene unclear. Germline V gives CDR1 SGHRS, CDR2 YFSETQ. The CDR3 consists of 15 residues. V was trimmed by 4 bases and J by 0 bases, leaving 11 bases between them. CDR3 amino acids: CASSTARSSYNEQFF. CDR3 bases: TGCGCCAGCAGCACCGCCAGGAGCTCCTACAATGAGCAGTTCTTC. Filled out from reference TRBV5-1 and TRBJ2-1, the complete variable domain reads KAGVTQTPRYLIKTRGQQVTLSCSPISGHRSVSWYQQTPGQGLQFLFEYFSETQRNKGNFPGRFSGRQFSNSRSEMNVSTLELGDSALYLCASSTARSSYNEQFFGPGTRLTVL.

This clonotype was seen only a few times. V and J are TRBV20-1 and TRBJ2-3, with D unclear. V was trimmed by 6 bases and J by 0 bases, leaving 10 bases between them. Germline lookup yields CDR1 DFQATT and CDR2 SNEGSKA (reference sequence). The CDR3 runs to 13 residues. CDR3 region: CSAPTLSTDTQYF. The CDR3 DNA sequence: TGCAGTGCCCCGACACTGAGCACAGATACGCAGTATTTT.

The chain carries TRBV29-1 and TRBJ1-1; 7 bases are shared with TRBD1. The V gene end was trimmed by 6 bases and the J gene end by 6 bases; junction bases not matched to a gene: 7. The CDR3 is 12 residues long. From germline, CDR1 is SQVTM and CDR2 ANQGSEA. This CDR3 is CSVQPTGSEAFF. CDR3 in DNA: TGCAGCGTGCAACCGACAGGGTCTGAAGCTTTCTTT.

This chain links TRBV12-3 or TRBV12-4 with TRBJ1-1; TRBD1 aligns across 9 bases. J was trimmed by 3 bases and V by 1 base; bases with no gene match: 3. CDR3 length: 15 amino acids. CDR3 sequence: CASSLGGQGYTEAFF. In DNA form, the CDR3 reads TGTGCCAGCAGTTTAGGTGGACAGGGGTACACTGAAGCTTTCTTT.

The chain carries TRBV20-1 and TRBJ2-1; 9 bases are shared with TRBD2. The CDR3 runs to 14 residues. Looked up from germline, CDR1 is DFQATT and CDR2 is SNEGSKA (reference sequence). The V and J ends lost 2 bases and 9 bases, in that order; junction bases with no gene match: 8. The DNA of the CDR3 is TGCAGTGCTAGACGGGGCGGGGGGGTGAGTGAGCAGTTCTTC. This gives the protein CSARRGGGVSEQFF.

J is TRBJ2-3 and V is TRBV5-6; D tentatively reads TRBD1 or TRBD2 (6 bases each). V lost 5 bases, J lost 2 bases, and 15 bases lay in between. The CDR3 is made up of 15 amino acids. From germline, CDR1 is SGHDT and CDR2 YYEEEE. CDR3 residues: CASRLEGGYTDTQYF. DNA for the CDR3: TGTGCCAGCAGACTCGAGGGGGGCTACACAGATACGCAGTATTTT.

The sample holds a few counts of this clonotype. The V and J genes are TRBV6-1 and TRBJ1-3; TRBD1 is a possible D gene (6 bases). The CDR3 has 15 amino acids. V was trimmed by 7 bases and J by 1 base, leaving 14 bases between them. Germline CDR1 is MNHNS and CDR2 is SASEGT. The chain's CDR3 is CASKRTVSSGNTIYF. The CDR3 DNA sequence: TGTGCCAGCAAACGGACAGTTTCTTCTGGAAACACCATATATTTT.

This clonotype was seen a few times. V usage is TRBV30 and J usage is TRBJ2-7; 10 bases agree with TRBD2. The CDR3 sequence is 14 residues long. Trimming at V came to 2 bases and at J to 3 bases, leaving 4 bases not matched to a gene. Germline V gene lookup returns CDR1 GTSNPN and CDR2 SVGIG (reference sequence). The CDR3 reads CAWSLAGALYEQYF. CDR3 DNA: TGTGCCTGGAGTCTAGCGGGGGCCCTCTACGAGCAGTACTTC. The full variable domain, with the rest looked up from reference TRBV30 and TRBJ2-7, is SQTIHQWPATLVQPVGSPLSLECTVEGTSNPNLYWYRQAAGRGLQLLFYSVGIGQISSEVPQNLSASRPQDRQFILSSKKLLLSDSGFYLCAWSLAGALYEQYFGPGTRLTVT.

J is TRBJ2-2 and V is TRBV15; no reliable D call. The CDR3 runs 13 residues. The germline CDR1 and CDR2 sequences are LNHNV and YYDKDF (reference sequence). Trimming stripped 0 bases from V and 5 bases from J, with 4 bases between. The CDR3 DNA reads TGTGCCACCAGCAGAGACCGAACCGGGGAGCTGTTTTTT. Translating gives CATSRDRTGELFF.

V is TRBV7-2 and J is TRBJ2-1; TRBD2 matches at 9 bases. The CDR3 spans 16 residues. In germline, CDR1 is SGHTA, CDR2 FQGNSA. V lost 2 bases and J lost 0; bases outside the gene matches: 2. CDR3 sequence reads: CASSLLAGFSYNEQFF. The CDR3 coding sequence is TGTGCCAGCAGCTTACTAGCGGGATTCTCCTACAATGAGCAGTTCTTC.

The chain links TRBV5-1 to TRBJ1-4, with TRBD1 identical over 7 bases. Germline CDR1 reads SGHRS; CDR2 reads YFSETQ. The CDR3 contains 15 residues. Trimming cost V 1 base and J 3 bases; bases outside gene matches: 3. Here the CDR3 reads CASSLKQGSNEKLFF. The CDR3 bases are TGCGCCAGCAGCTTGAAACAGGGGTCTAATGAAAAACTGTTTTTT.

This clonotype was seen many times. The rearrangement uses TRBV5-6 and TRBJ2-2; TRBD2 matches at 10 bases. CDR3 length: 17 amino acids. The V segment lost 4 bases and the J segment 1 base; nucleotides outside the gene matches: 7. Germline-derived CDR1 and CDR2 are SGHDT and YYEEEE. Written as DNA, the CDR3 is TGTGCCAGCAGCCACCTAGCGGGAGTAGGGAACACCGGGGAGCTGTTTTTT. It yields the protein CASSHLAGVGNTGELFF.

This clonotype was seen ten or more times. V usage is TRBV2 and J usage is TRBJ1-1; D is ambiguous. Germline-derived CDR1 and CDR2 are SNHLY and FYNNEI. The V and J ends lost 7 bases and 1 base respectively, with 10 bases between them. The CDR3 length is 13 residues. Here the CDR3 reads CASKMAENTEAFF. CDR3 nucleotide sequence: TGTGCCAGCAAGATGGCCGAGAACACTGAAGCTTTCTTT.

The chain recombines TRBV12-3 or TRBV12-4 with TRBJ1-5; 7 bases align to TRBD1. CDR3 size: 15 residues. The J segment lost 2 bases and the V segment lost 5 bases, leaving 6 bases of the junction unmatched. CDR3 sequence (DNA): TGTGCCAGCAGTCTGACAGGGAGGGGCAATCAGCCCCAGCATTTT. This codes for CASSLTGRGNQPQHF.

This clonotype was counted many times. The chain uses TRBV28 and TRBJ2-7, with D unresolved. This CDR3 region has 13 residues. Per the germline V gene, CDR1 is MDHEN and CDR2 is SYDVKM. Trimming left V 6 bases short and J 2 bases short, with 11 bases between. The CDR3 DNA sequence: TGTGCCAGCAGCTTAGGAGCTGCCTACGAGCAGTACTTC. Translation: CASSLGAAYEQYF.

V usage is TRBV20-1 and J usage is TRBJ2-3; the match to TRBD2 covers 9 bases. The CDR3 has 15 amino acids. Trimming cost V 6 bases and J 7 bases; bases outside gene matches: 14. Germline CDR1 reads DFQATT; CDR2 reads SNEGSKA (reference sequence). DNA for the CDR3: TGCAGTGCGACCAAATATAGCGGGAGAGTTAATACGCAGTATTTT. This translates into CSATKYSGRVNTQYF.

This clonotype was picked up many times. The rearrangement uses TRBV5-1 and TRBJ2-3, with D perhaps matching TRBD2 (5 bases). Germline loops: CDR1 SGHRS, CDR2 YFSETQ. The CDR3 loop spans 15 amino acids. Trimming cost V 0 bases and J 0 bases, with 8 bases left between them. DNA for the CDR3: TGCGCCAGCAGCTTGGGGACTCTAAGCACAGATACGCAGTATTTT. Protein sequence: CASSLGTLSTDTQYF.

A few counts support this clonotype. The chain couples TRBV7-9 to TRBJ2-3; D not resolved. Trimming removed 1 base from V and 4 bases from J, with 15 bases in between. The CDR3 runs 16 residues. Germline assignment: CDR1 SEHNR and CDR2 FQNEAQ (reference sequence). CDR3 residues: CASSLGVGIVSDTQYF. The CDR3 nucleotides are TGTGCCAGCAGCTTAGGCGTAGGGATAGTGTCAGATACGCAGTATTTT.

This clonotype turned up a few times. The chain couples TRBV29-1 to TRBJ2-7, with TRBD2 matching 7 bases. Germline V gene sequence: CDR1 SQVTM, CDR2 ANQGSEA. After removal of 3 bases from V and 5 bases from J, the junction contained 4 bases not matched to a gene. This CDR3 contains 12 residues. The CDR3 DNA is TGCAGCGTTGAGCGGGAGAGACACGAGCAGTACTTC. This gives the protein CSVERERHEQYF.

Only a few counts were recorded for this clonotype. The rearrangement joins TRBV12-3 or TRBV12-4 to TRBJ2-4, with D tentatively TRBD1 or TRBD2 (5 bases each). The CDR3 consists of 15 residues. Trimming cost V 5 bases and J 9 bases, with 20 bases left between them. The CDR3 reads CASSISLSGRVIQYF. The CDR3 DNA is TGTGCCAGCAGTATATCATTATCGGGGCGCGTCATTCAGTACTTC.